A selection of T cell receptor beta chains follows, all from one sample in a study of blood T cell repertoires in COVID-19. Profiling relied on immunoSEQ multiplex PCR, and the TCRdb table lists in-frame clones only, not all of them. The data show around 120,000 clones, 70% to 90% seen once. The sequencing sample was made of PBMCs or T cells enriched from blood (not recorded which). The source is a woman aged 50 to 65 who had recovered from COVID-19. Each CDR3 is given with its conserved first and last residue. A D gene is named only where the DNA matches it firmly. Clone size, where shown, is once, few, many, or a class for clones that have expanded.

NA	TRBV12-3/TRBV12-4	once	13	TRBJ1-1	TGTGCGTCCGACCAGGGCAGGCGCCGTGAAGCTTTCTTT	CASDQGRRREAFF
NA	TRBV29-1	NA	12	TRBJ2-1	TGCAGCGTTGAGGCCAGGGACAATGAGCAGTTCTTC	CSVEARDNEQFF
TRBD1	TRBV5-1	NA	14	TRBJ1-1	TGCGCCAGCAGCTCTGAGGACAGGGTAAAAGAAGCTTTCTTT	CASSSEDRVKEAFF
TRBD1	TRBV6-5	NA	15	TRBJ2-7	TGTGCCAGCTCCGTAGGGGGACAGGGCTCCTACGAGCAGTACTTC	CASSVGGQGSYEQYF
NA	TRBV3-1/TRBV3-2	NA	14	TRBJ1-1	TGTGCCAGCAGCGTCCTGGACACCGACACTGAAGCTTTCTTT	CASSVLDTDTEAFF
NA	TRBV3-1/TRBV3-2	NA	15	TRBJ1-1	TGTGCCAGCAGCCCTCAGGGTGGATGGATCACTGAAGCTTTCTTT	CASSPQGGWITEAFF
TRBD1	TRBV7-8	NA	16	TRBJ2-1	TGTGCCAGCAGCCCGCGACAGGGGCAATCCTACAATGAGCAGTTCTTC	CASSPRQGQSYNEQFF
NA	TRBV28	NA	17	TRBJ1-2	TGTGCCAGCAGTGGCCGGGATTTCTTCAGCCCAGAACATGGCTACACCTTC	CASSGRDFFSPEHGYTF
TRBD1	TRBV5-1	NA	16	TRBJ1-3	TGCGCCAGCAGCTCGGGACAGAGTAGCTCTGGAAACACCATATATTTT	CASSSGQSSSGNTIYF
NA	TRBV4-2	NA	15	TRBJ2-4	TGTGCCAGCAGCCAAGATAGGACAGTCAAAAACATTCAGTACTTC	CASSQDRTVKNIQYF
TRBD1	TRBV10-3	NA	15	TRBJ1-5	TGTGCCACGCGTCATACAGGGGATAGCAATCAGCCCCAGCATTTT	CATRHTGDSNQPQHF
TRBD1	TRBV19	NA	18	TRBJ2-1	TGTGCCAGTATGCCGGGACAGGGAGTGGGTAGGACCTACAATGAGCAGTTCTTC	CASMPGQGVGRTYNEQFF
TRBD2	TRBV6-4	few	17	TRBJ2-7	TGTGCCAGCAAAGTGGGGACTAGCGGTTCCCCGAAATGTGAGCAGTACTTC	CASKVGTSGSPKCEQYF